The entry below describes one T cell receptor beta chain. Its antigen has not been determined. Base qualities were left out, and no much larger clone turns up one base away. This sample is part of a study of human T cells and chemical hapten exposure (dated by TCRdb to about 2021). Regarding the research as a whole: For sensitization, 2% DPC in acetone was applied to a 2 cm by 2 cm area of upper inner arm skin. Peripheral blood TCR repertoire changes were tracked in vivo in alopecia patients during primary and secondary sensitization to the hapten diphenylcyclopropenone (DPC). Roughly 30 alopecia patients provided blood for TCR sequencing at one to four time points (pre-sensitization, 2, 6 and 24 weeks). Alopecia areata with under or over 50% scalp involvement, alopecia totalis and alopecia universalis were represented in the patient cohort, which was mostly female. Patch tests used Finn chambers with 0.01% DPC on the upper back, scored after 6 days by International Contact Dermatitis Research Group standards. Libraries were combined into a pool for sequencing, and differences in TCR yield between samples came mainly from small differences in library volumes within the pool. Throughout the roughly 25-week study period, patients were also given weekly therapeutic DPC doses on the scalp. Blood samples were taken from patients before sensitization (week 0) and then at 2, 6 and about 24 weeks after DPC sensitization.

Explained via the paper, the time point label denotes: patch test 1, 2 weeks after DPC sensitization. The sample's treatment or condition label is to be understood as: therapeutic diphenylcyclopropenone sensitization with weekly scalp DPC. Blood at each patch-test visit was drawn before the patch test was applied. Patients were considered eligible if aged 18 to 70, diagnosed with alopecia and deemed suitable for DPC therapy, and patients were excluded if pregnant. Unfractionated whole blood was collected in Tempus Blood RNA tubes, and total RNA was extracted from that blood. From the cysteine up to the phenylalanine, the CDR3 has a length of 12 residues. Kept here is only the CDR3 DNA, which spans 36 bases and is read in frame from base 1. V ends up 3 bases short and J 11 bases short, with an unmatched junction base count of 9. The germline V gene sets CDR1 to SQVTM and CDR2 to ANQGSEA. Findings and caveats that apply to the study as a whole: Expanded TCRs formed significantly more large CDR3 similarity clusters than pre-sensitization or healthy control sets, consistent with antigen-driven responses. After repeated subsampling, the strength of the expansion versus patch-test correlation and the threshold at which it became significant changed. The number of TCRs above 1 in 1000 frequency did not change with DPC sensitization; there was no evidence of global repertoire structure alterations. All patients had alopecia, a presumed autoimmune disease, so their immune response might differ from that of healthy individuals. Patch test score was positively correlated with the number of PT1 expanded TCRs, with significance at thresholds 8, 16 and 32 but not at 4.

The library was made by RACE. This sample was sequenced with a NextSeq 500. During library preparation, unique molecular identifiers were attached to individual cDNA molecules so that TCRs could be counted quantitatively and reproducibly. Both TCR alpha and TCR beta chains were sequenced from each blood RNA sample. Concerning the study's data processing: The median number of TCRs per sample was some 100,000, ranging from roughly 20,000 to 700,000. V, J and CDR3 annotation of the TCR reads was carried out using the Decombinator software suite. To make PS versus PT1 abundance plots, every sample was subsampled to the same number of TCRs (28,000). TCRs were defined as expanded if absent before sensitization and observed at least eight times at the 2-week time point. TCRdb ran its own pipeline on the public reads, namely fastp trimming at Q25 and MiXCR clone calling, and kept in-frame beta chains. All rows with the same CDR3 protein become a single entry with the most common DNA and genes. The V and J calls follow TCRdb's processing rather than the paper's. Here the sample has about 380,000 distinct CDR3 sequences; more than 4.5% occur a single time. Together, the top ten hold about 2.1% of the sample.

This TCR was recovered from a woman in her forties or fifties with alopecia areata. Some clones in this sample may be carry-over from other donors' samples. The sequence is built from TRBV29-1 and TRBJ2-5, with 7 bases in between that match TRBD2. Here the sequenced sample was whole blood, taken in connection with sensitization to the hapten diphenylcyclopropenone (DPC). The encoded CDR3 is CSVELAGVSQYF. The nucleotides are TGCAGCGTTGAGTTGGCGGGAGTAAGTCAGTACTTC.